This is a list of T cell receptor beta chains from one sample in a study of CD8 T cells in Susac syndrome. TCRdb re-called the immunoSEQ multiplex PCR reads through MiXCR, storing one row per CDR3 protein. Among under 250,000 distinct CDR3 sequences listed, around 93% were seen once. The sequencing sample was made of CD4+ T cells from PBMCs. Receptors were obtained from a human donor with multiple sclerosis. Each CDR3 is given with its conserved first and last residue.

j_call,v_call,cdr3_aa
TRBJ2-7,TRBV5-1,CASSLEAGEYEQYF
TRBJ2-5,TRBV20-1,CSARLHDLSGAETQYF
TRBJ1-1,TRBV9,CASSWKGTNTEAFF
TRBJ2-5,TRBV2,CASTGGFGETQYF
TRBJ1-2,TRBV6-6,CASSPTTGNYGYTF
TRBJ2-1,TRBV12-3/TRBV12-4,CASSLDRLNEQFF
TRBJ1-5,TRBV7-9,CASSLGTAKPQHF
TRBJ1-4,TRBV7-9,CASSLSGGTNEKLFF
TRBJ2-4,TRBV20-1,CSARATGTKNIQYF
TRBJ2-5,TRBV10-3,CAINERGGQETQYF
TRBJ1-2,TRBV6-6,CASSGGLQVNYGYTF
TRBJ1-2,TRBV29-1,CSVKGQGGVGYTF
TRBJ2-6,TRBV6-5,CASSYFVGGSGANVLTF
TRBJ2-1,TRBV27,CASRSEQFVEQFF
TRBJ2-7,TRBV7-9,CASSPAGAGYEQYF
TRBJ1-3,TRBV5-1,CASSLATQVSGNTIYF
TRBJ1-1,TRBV30,CAWSLITRMNTEAFF
TRBJ2-5,TRBV28,CASSLSLRSETQYF
TRBJ2-7,TRBV2,CASSEELAGGRYEQYF
TRBJ2-7,TRBV29-1,CSVRAGQAGEYF
TRBJ1-5,TRBV12-3/TRBV12-4,CASNSRQGFNQPQHF
TRBJ2-5,TRBV20-1,CSSPQGGGGRETQYF
TRBJ1-6,TRBV23-1,CASSQPAAQVGGAGNSPLHF
TRBJ1-1,TRBV6-6,CASIIAPRTEAFF
TRBJ1-5,TRBV3-1,CASSQERGAYPQHF
TRBJ2-3,TRBV9,CASSVWTSGARDTQYF
TRBJ1-5,TRBV18,CASSASSNQPQHF
TRBJ2-5,TRBV15,CATSRDRGWGETQYF
TRBJ2-5,TRBV11-2,CASSPGVRETQYF
TRBJ2-7,TRBV18,CASSRETYEQYF
TRBJ2-4,TRBV7-9,CASSGASGRGDIQYF
TRBJ2-4,TRBV27,CASSSLGGTKNIQYF
TRBJ2-5,TRBV7-8,CASSLRQGVPLQETQYF
TRBJ2-5,TRBV28,CASSLSLLAGAETQYF
TRBJ2-3,TRBV3-1,CASSQRDTQYF
TRBJ1-1,TRBV6-6,CASSKTGNTEAFF
TRBJ1-1,TRBV7-3,CASTNAGTGVAFF
TRBJ1-5,TRBV7-2,CASSRWGPWRNQPQHF
TRBJ2-2,TRBV6-1,CASSVTGTGVGELFF
TRBJ1-1,TRBV30,CAWKPTLNTEAFF
TRBJ2-7,TRBV20-1,CSVDRVHEQYF
TRBJ1-3,TRBV20-1,CSATGTSGNTIYF
TRBJ1-2,TRBV5-1,CASSPGTARLNGYTF
TRBJ2-3,TRBV6-1,CASSERAGGADTQYF
TRBJ2-1,TRBV7-3,CASSLIGGRSYNEQFF
TRBJ2-5,TRBV24-1,CATSQGETQYF
TRBJ2-3,TRBV19,CASSIGGTGAFNTQYF
TRBJ1-6,TRBV7-6,CASSLRQGLRSPLHF